This T cell receptor (beta chain) was sequenced in a study of OX40 agonist ivuxolimab in advanced cancers. The wider study: Enrolled patients in dose escalation had cancers that were hepatocellular carcinoma, melanoma, renal cell or head and neck cancer.

CDR1 SGHVS and CDR2 FQNEAQ come from the germline V gene. The V gene end was trimmed by 3 bases and the J gene end by 5 bases; junction bases not matched to a gene: 10. The CDR3 is 16 residues long. The data were produced by immunoSEQ multiplex PCR, yet TCRdb's version contains in-frame clones alone and is incomplete. The sample holds some 25,000 clones, around 85% seen once. The genes are TRBV7-8 and TRBJ1-1; 9 positions agree with TRBD1. The sequencing here drew on CD4+ or CD8+ T cells sorted from blood, taken in a trial of the OX40 agonist ivuxolimab. This TCR came from an adult with an advanced solid tumor such as melanoma, head and neck, liver or kidney cancer. CDR3 coding DNA: TGTGCCAGCAGCTTCTACAGGGGGCGTGAAGGTACTGAAGCTTTCTTT. Translating it yields CASSFYRGREGTEAFF.